This T cell receptor (beta chain) was identified during a study of T cell repertoires in ileal Crohn's disease. Study at large: Patients had a median roughly 8-year disease duration, and approximately 36% were active smokers.

The data were produced by immunoSEQ multiplex PCR, yet TCRdb's version contains in-frame clones alone and is incomplete. The sample holds several thousand clones, 75% to 85% seen once. The CDR3 has 14 amino acids. J was trimmed by 7 bases and V by 5 bases; bases with no gene match: 7. The germline V gene encodes CDR1 MDHEN and CDR2 SYDVKM. The sequenced material came from ileal tissue. This clonotype was sampled from an adult with Crohn's disease. The genes are TRBV28 and TRBJ1-5; TRBD1 matches 8 bases. The CDR3 DNA sequence: TGTGCCAGCAGTATGACAGGGGTGAGACAGCCCCAGCATTTT. Residues: CASSMTGVRQPQHF. Using reference TRBV28 and TRBJ1-5 for the parts outside the CDR3, the full variable domain is DVKVTQSSRYLVKRTGEKVFLECVQDMDHENMFWYRQDPGLGLRLIYFSYDVKMKEKGDIPEGYSVSREKKERFSLILESASTNQTSMYLCASSMTGVRQPQHFGDGTRLSIL.